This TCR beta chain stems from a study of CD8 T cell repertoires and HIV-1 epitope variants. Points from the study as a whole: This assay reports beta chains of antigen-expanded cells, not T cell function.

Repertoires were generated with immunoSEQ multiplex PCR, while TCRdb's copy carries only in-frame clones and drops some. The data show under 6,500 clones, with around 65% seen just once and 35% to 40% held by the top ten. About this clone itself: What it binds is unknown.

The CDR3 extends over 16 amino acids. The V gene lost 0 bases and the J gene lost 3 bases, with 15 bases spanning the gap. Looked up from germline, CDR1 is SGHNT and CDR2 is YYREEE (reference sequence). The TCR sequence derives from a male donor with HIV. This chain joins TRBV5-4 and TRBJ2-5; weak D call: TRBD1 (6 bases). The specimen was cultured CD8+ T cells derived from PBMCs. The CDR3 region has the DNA TGTGCCAGCAGCTTGGTTGGGGGCGGAACGAAAGAGACCCAGTACTTC. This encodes CASSLVGGGTKETQYF.